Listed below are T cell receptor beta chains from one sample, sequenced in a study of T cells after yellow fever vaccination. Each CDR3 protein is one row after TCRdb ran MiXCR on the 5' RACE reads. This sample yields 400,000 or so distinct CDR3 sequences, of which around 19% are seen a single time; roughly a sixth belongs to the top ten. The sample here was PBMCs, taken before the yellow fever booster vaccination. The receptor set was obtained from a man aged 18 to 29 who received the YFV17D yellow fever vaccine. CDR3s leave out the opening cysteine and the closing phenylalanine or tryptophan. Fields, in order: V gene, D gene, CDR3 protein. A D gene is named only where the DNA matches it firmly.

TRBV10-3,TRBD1,AISVGQGQTYEQY
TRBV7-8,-,ASSPPGPGHQPQH
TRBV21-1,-,ASSYLNMPVGHGNIQY
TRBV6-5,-,ASSYSNVNSYEQY
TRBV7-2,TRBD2,ASSRGLAGIYTGELF
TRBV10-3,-,AISRNEERLEETQY
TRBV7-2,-,ASSLWGSPLQF
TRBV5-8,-,ASSPGGERWNQPQH
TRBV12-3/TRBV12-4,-,ASTFDSGLNYGYT
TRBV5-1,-,ASSFMTSYNEQF
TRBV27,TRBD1,ASRPGQGKETQY
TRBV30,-,AWSPGAGLGANVLT
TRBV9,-,ASSETGTHSPLH
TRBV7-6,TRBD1,ASSPEQGPYEQY
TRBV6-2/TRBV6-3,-,ASSYSRERGRGGELF
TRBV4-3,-,ASSQGATNTEAF
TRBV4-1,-,ASSHEANTEQF
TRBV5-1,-,ASSLGTYTGELF
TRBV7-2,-,ASSLMQGGLNIQY
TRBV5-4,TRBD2,ASSLGGLAGRDEQF
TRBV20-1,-,SARAGVGNQPQH
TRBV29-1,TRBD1,SVEERSGTGTDTQY
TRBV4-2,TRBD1,ASSQDPDRGNQPQH
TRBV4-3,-,ASSQDSQDSYEQY
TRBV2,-,ASHRDSVSGELF
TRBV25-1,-,ASSEVVGTGYT
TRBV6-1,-,ASSELWSDSPLH
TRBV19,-,ASSPQGRHGYT
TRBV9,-,ASSVGDSGYT
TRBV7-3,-,ASSGDGNTGELF
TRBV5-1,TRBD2,ASSTRLAGNEQF
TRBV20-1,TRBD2,SARVFSGGTDTQY